Listed below are T cell receptor beta chains from one sample, sequenced in a study of neurological immune-mediated disorders. One entry per CDR3 protein, called by TCRdb with MiXCR from the 5' RACE reads. The data show about 59,000 distinct CDR3 sequences, about 13% seen once. Sequenced sample: PBMCs. The receptors were gathered from a woman in her sixties or seventies with HTLV-1-associated myelopathy (HAM/TSP). CDR3s include the opening cysteine and the closing phenylalanine or tryptophan. The D gene is left open where the match is weak. Some rows mark clone size as missing; the rest say once, few, many or name a class of expanded clone.

d_gene	abundance	v_gene	j_gene	CDR3aa	CDR3nt
TRBD1	-	TRBV12-3/TRBV12-4	TRBJ2-1	CASGGQGRLNEQFF	TGTGCCAGCGGGGGACAGGGTCGGCTGAATGAGCAGTTCTTC
TRBD1	-	TRBV4-1	TRBJ2-7	CASSYRDRGYEQYF	TGCGCCAGCAGCTACCGGGACAGGGGGTACGAGCAGTACTTC
TRBD1	many	TRBV14	TRBJ1-2	CASSRLQGDDYGYTF	TGTGCCAGCAGCCGACTACAGGGGGACGACTATGGCTACACCTTC
TRBD1	many	TRBV20-1	TRBJ2-7	CSASADRVNYEQYF	TGCAGTGCTAGTGCGGACAGGGTAAACTACGAGCAGTACTTC
-	many	TRBV5-1	TRBJ2-2	CASRETLNTGELFF	TGCGCCAGCAGAGAAACCCTAAACACCGGGGAGCTGTTTTTT
TRBD1	many	TRBV5-1	TRBJ1-3	CASSSTGAGNTIYF	TGCGCCAGCAGCTCGACAGGGGCTGGAAACACCATATATTTT
-	many	TRBV12-3/TRBV12-4	TRBJ2-7	CASSFGTEQYF	TGTGCCAGCAGTTTTGGGACGGAGCAGTACTTC
TRBD1	many	TRBV7-2	TRBJ1-4	CASSFRSGTVNEKLFF	TGTGCCAGCAGCTTCCGATCCGGGACAGTCAATGAAAAACTGTTTTTT
TRBD2	-	TRBV7-6	TRBJ2-7	CASSLVREGPYEQYF	TGTGCCAGCAGCTTAGTTCGGGAGGGCCCCTACGAGCAGTACTTC
TRBD2	-	TRBV12-3/TRBV12-4	TRBJ2-1	CASTHSGTSNEQFF	TGTGCCAGCACCCATTCCGGGACTAGCAATGAGCAGTTCTTC
TRBD2	many	TRBV6-5	TRBJ2-7	CASSYAGGGYEQYF	TGTGCCAGCAGTTACGCGGGAGGTGGCTACGAGCAGTACTTC
-	many	TRBV12-3/TRBV12-4	TRBJ1-2	CASSLTGLSGYTF	TGTGCCAGCAGCTTAACAGGGTTGAGTGGCTACACCTTC
-	many	TRBV5-1	TRBJ2-7	CASSLDRTYYEQYF	TGCGCCAGCAGCTTGGACAGGACCTACTACGAGCAGTACTTC
-	many	TRBV5-1	TRBJ1-1	CASSLASKHPFREGEAFF	TGCGCCAGCAGCTTAGCGTCTAAACACCCCTTTAGGGAGGGTGAAGCTTTCTTT
-	many	TRBV19	TRBJ2-3	CASSMARGVTDTQYF	TGTGCCAGTAGCATGGCGCGGGGCGTGACAGATACGCAGTATTTT
-	many	TRBV2	TRBJ1-6	CASSLRAPNFQDRYNSPLHF	TGTGCCAGCAGTTTGCGGGCGCCGAATTTCCAAGACCGATATAATTCACCCCTCCACTTT
-	many	TRBV6-5	TRBJ1-5	CASSYSRGNNQPQHF	TGTGCCAGCAGTTACTCACGGGGGAACAATCAGCCCCAGCATTTT
-	many	TRBV5-1	TRBJ1-2	CASSLERGDDGYTF	TGCGCCAGCAGCTTGGAAAGAGGGGACGACGGCTACACCTTC
-	many	TRBV7-8	TRBJ1-2	CASSSRGSFPSYGYTF	TGTGCCAGCAGCTCCCGCGGATCTTTTCCTTCCTATGGCTACACCTTC
-	many	TRBV20-1	TRBJ2-7	CSARGPSYEQYF	TGCAGTGCTAGAGGTCCCTCATACGAGCAGTACTTC
-	many	TRBV20-1	TRBJ1-1	CSAQRATEAFF	TGCAGTGCTCAGAGGGCCACTGAAGCTTTCTTT